One and the same sample provided the 31 T cell receptor beta chains below, sequenced in a study of vaccination and CD4 T cells after COVID-19. As to treatment: roughly ten-day PBMC culture with coronavirus spike peptide pools or control peptides (ViraFEST assay). These receptors' targets are unknown. Scientists ran DNA taken from cultured CD4+ T cells through the Oncomine TCR Beta short-read assay for sequencing. From the PCR reads, TCRdb called clonotypes with MiXCR, one entry per CDR3 protein. The sample consists of 20,000 to 25,000 distinct CDR3 sequences, 35% to 40% of them appearing once. Sequencing was performed on CD4+ T cells from blood, cultured in vitro, taken before SARS-CoV-2 vaccination. All receptors come from a human donor who had recovered from COVID-19.

The DNA of the CDR3 is TGTGCCAGCAGTTTCTCAGGGGGCGGTGAGCAGTTCTTC. It yields the protein CASSFSGGGEQFF. The genes are TRBV27 and TRBJ2-1; 8 positions agree with TRBD1. CDR3 length equals 13 residues. Germline lookup yields CDR1 MNHEY and CDR2 SMNVEV (reference sequence). The junction had 4 bases not matched to a gene; V was cut back by 3 bases and J by 9 bases.

This clonotype was detected a few times. The rearrangement joins TRBV7-3 to TRBJ1-5, with D unclear. Germline assignment: CDR1 SGHTA and CDR2 FQGTGA. The CDR3 runs 13 residues. V lost 5 bases, J lost 7 bases, and 12 bases lay in between. In nucleotides, the CDR3 is TGTGCCAGCAGCCCGGGGATAGGGCAGCCCCAGCATTTT. It yields the protein CASSPGIGQPQHF.

Sample share makes this clonotype medium-sized. The V call is TRBV10-3, the J call TRBJ1-2; D not certain. V lost 2 bases to trimming and J lost 5 bases, with 6 bases between them. Germline V lookup: CDR1 ENHRY, CDR2 SYGVKD. CDR3 size: 12 residues. In nucleotides, the CDR3 is TGTGCCATCAGTGAGCAGTTTTATGGCTACACCTTC. This sequence encodes CAISEQFYGYTF.

This rearrangement joins TRBV5-1 to TRBJ1-1; possible D gene TRBD1, 5 bases. The germline V gene encodes CDR1 SGHRS and CDR2 YFSETQ. V lost 4 bases and J 1 base, leaving 14 bases between the germline ends. The CDR3 contains 15 residues. The CDR3 coding sequence is TGCGCCAGCAGCGTCCAGGGAGGAGGGAACACTGAAGCTTTCTTT. Residues: CASSVQGGGNTEAFF.

In the case of this clonotype: The CDR3 ends on some other residue instead of the conserved phenylalanine or tryptophan, so this is likely a read error. As DNA, the CDR3 is TGTGCCAGCAGCCCTATAGGGGGGTCCGGCTACACCTGC. It translates to CASSPIGGSGYTC. The chain combines TRBV7-9 with TRBJ1-2; possibly TRBD1 for D (6 bases). Deletions cut 5 bases from V and 8 bases from J, with 15 bases between. The CDR3 consists of 13 residues. The V gene's germline CDR1 is SEHNR and CDR2 FQNEAQ (reference sequence).

The V and J genes are TRBV18 and TRBJ2-7, with 10 nucleotides matching TRBD1. The CDR3 has 15 amino acids. J gave up 6 bases and V 6 bases, and 11 bases lay outside the gene matches. CDR1 is KGHSH and CDR2 is LQKENI in the germline V gene. The CDR3 protein is CASSQEGQGSAEQYF. The CDR3 nucleotides are TGTGCCAGCTCGCAAGAGGGACAGGGGTCAGCCGAGCAGTACTTC.

The chain combines TRBV20-1 with TRBJ2-3, with D possibly TRBD2 on 5 matching bases. The CDR3 is made up of 15 amino acids. The germline V gene has CDR1 DFQATT and CDR2 SNEGSKA (reference sequence). Between the trimmed V and J ends, which lost 5 bases and 2 bases, there was a span of 17 bases. CDR3: CSAEPRSGFTDTQYF. In DNA, the CDR3 is TGCAGTGCTGAACCCCGGAGCGGATTCACAGATACGCAGTATTTT.

The V and J genes are TRBV20-1 and TRBJ2-1, with D possibly matching TRBD2 (5 bases). V was shortened by 1 base and J by 7 bases, with 11 bases between the two germline ends. In germline, CDR1 is DFQATT, CDR2 SNEGSKA (reference sequence). The CDR3 length is 13 residues. The CDR3 DNA sequence: TGCAGTGCTAGAGGGTTCCTAGCAAATGAGCAGTTCTTC. Residues: CSARGFLANEQFF.

The genes are TRBV9 and TRBJ1-2; 9 nucleotides line up with TRBD1. CDR1 is SGDLS and CDR2 is YYNGEE in the germline V gene. The CDR3 is made up of 14 amino acids. V gave up 0 bases and J gave up 7 bases; unmatched junction bases: 4. The CDR3 region has the DNA TGTGCCAGCAGCGTAGGAACAGGGGGCGGTGGCTACACCTTC. It is translated as CASSVGTGGGGYTF.

In its sample, this clonotype was seen a few times. The chain has TRBV6-1 and TRBJ2-3; 8 bases are a match to TRBD1. This CDR3 spans 14 amino acids. V trimming: 5 bases; J trimming: 4 bases; junction bases outside the gene matches: 5. CDR1 and CDR2 from the germline V gene are MNHNS and SASEGT. DNA for the CDR3: TGTGCCAGCAGTAAAGGACAGGGACCAGATACGCAGTATTTT. This codes for CASSKGQGPDTQYF.

The sample holds a few counts of this clonotype. V and J are TRBV29-1 and TRBJ2-3, with D unclear. The CDR3 is made up of 12 amino acids. V gave up 4 bases and J gave up 5 bases, with 10 bases separating them. Germline CDR1 reads SQVTM; CDR2 reads ANQGSEA. Written as DNA, the CDR3 is TGCAGCGTTGTAGGCATGGGAGATACGCAGTATTTT. Translated: CSVVGMGDTQYF.

The chain employs TRBV14 and TRBJ1-2, with a possible D match to TRBD1 (5 bases). CDR1 SGHDN and CDR2 FVKESK come from the germline V gene. The CDR3 consists of 13 residues. V lost 1 base and J 4 bases, leaving 7 bases between the germline ends. CDR3: CASSQVTAYGYTF. In DNA form, the CDR3 reads TGTGCCAGCAGCCAAGTGACAGCCTATGGCTACACCTTC.

Written as DNA, the CDR3 is TGCGCCAGCAGCTACCGTAGACTAGCGGAGACTGGCACAGATACGCAGTATTTT. It is translated as CASSYRRLAETGTDTQYF. The V and J genes are TRBV5-1 and TRBJ2-3; TRBD2 aligns across 9 bases. This CDR3 contains 18 residues. The V segment lost 3 bases and the J segment 1 base; nucleotides outside the gene matches: 12. CDR1 is SGHRS, CDR2 YFSETQ, per germline.

Only a few counts were recorded for this clonotype. The J gene is TRBJ1-6, the V gene TRBV7-8; possibly TRBD1 for D (5 bases). This CDR3 spans 14 amino acids. Looked up from germline, CDR1 is SGHVS and CDR2 is FQNEAQ. The V gene lost 8 bases and the J gene lost 14 bases, with 22 bases spanning the gap. The DNA of the CDR3 is TGTGCCAGCGGCTCGACGGCGGACACGTCCGCCCTCCACTTT. It yields the protein CASGSTADTSALHF.

The rearrangement uses TRBV6-1 and TRBJ1-4; D remains unclear. CDR1 and CDR2 from the germline V gene are MNHNS and SASEGT. The CDR3 is 13 residues long. V lost 6 bases, J lost 5 bases, and 10 bases lay in between. The DNA for the CDR3 is TGTGCCAGCAGGTCGGACGGCAATGAAAAACTGTTTTTT. Protein: CASRSDGNEKLFF.

In nucleotides, the CDR3 is TGTGCCAGTAGTCTTAGCGGGAGGAAAAACACCGGGGAGCTGTTTTTT. Protein product: CASSLSGRKNTGELFF. The chain is built from TRBV19 and TRBJ2-2; 10 nucleotides agree with TRBD2. The J segment lost 2 bases and the V segment lost 5 bases, leaving 5 bases of the junction unmatched. CDR1 is LNHDA and CDR2 is SQIVND in the germline V gene (reference sequence). The length of the CDR3 is 16 residues.

This chain links TRBV11-3 with TRBJ1-1; D gene unclear. The CDR3 has 13 residues. Trimming cost V 7 bases and J 7 bases, with 16 bases left between them. CDR1 and CDR2 (germline): SGHNT, YENEEA. This CDR3 is CASKSPRSFEAFF. CDR3 nucleotides: TGTGCCAGCAAATCCCCCAGATCGTTTGAAGCTTTCTTT.

V is TRBV25-1 and J is TRBJ1-3; D is perhaps TRBD1 (5 bases). Germline V lookup: CDR1 MGHDK, CDR2 SYGVNS. The CDR3 contains 16 residues. The V gene lost 1 base and the J gene lost 0 bases, with 10 bases spanning the gap. The DNA for the CDR3 is TGTGCCAGCAGTGAATCGGGACGGTCCTCTGGAAACACCATATATTTT. This codes for CASSESGRSSGNTIYF.

This clonotype was detected only a few times. V gene TRBV15 combines with J gene TRBJ1-5; D perhaps matches TRBD1 (6 bases). The CDR3 length is 14 residues. Trimming took off 0 bases at V and 7 bases at J, with 10 bases between the two ends. Germline CDR1 reads LNHNV; CDR2 reads YYDKDF (reference sequence). The CDR3 spells CATSRDPGDQPQHF. In DNA, the CDR3 is TGTGCCACCAGCAGAGACCCAGGGGACCAGCCCCAGCATTTT.

V gene TRBV29-1 combines with J gene TRBJ2-3, with D tentatively TRBD1 or TRBD2 (5 bases each). The V gene's germline CDR1 is SQVTM and CDR2 ANQGSEA. The length of the CDR3 is 14 residues. V lost 7 bases, J lost 2 bases, and 16 bases lay in between. As DNA, the CDR3 is TGCAGCGGAGGATTACTAGGGGCCACAGATACGCAGTATTTT. Translating it yields CSGGLLGATDTQYF.

The chain combines TRBV11-3 with TRBJ2-1; 9 bases are shared with TRBD1. CDR3 size: 16 residues. Germline values: CDR1 SGHNT, CDR2 YENEEA. The V gene end was trimmed by 6 bases and the J gene end by 8 bases; junction bases not matched to a gene: 14. The CDR3 loop reads CASSPPAGQGLHEQFF. CDR3 in DNA: TGTGCCAGCAGTCCTCCCGCGGGACAGGGCTTACATGAGCAGTTCTTC.

The chain combines TRBV28 with TRBJ1-1, with 7 bases matching TRBD1. The V segment lost 7 bases and the J segment 5 bases; nucleotides outside the gene matches: 4. The CDR3 spans 12 residues. Per germline, CDR1 MDHEN and CDR2 SYDVKM. The chain's CDR3 is CASTTGETEAFF. CDR3 bases: TGTGCCAGCACAACAGGGGAAACTGAAGCTTTCTTT.

The gene calls are TRBV6-5 and TRBJ1-1, with D uncertain. Germline V gives CDR1 MNHEY, CDR2 SVGAGI. The V end lost 4 bases, the J end lost 2 bases, and 14 bases lay between the germline ends. The CDR3 runs to 15 residues. CDR3 sequence reads: CASSFGPNGNTEAFF. The CDR3 region has the DNA TGTGCCAGCAGTTTCGGGCCTAATGGAAACACTGAAGCTTTCTTT.

The genes are TRBV12-3 or TRBV12-4 and TRBJ1-1; no reliable D call. The V gene lost 1 base and the J gene lost 1 base, with 7 bases spanning the gap. The CDR3 contains 14 residues. The CDR3 is CASSLDRSNTEAFF. The CDR3 DNA follows: TGTGCCAGCAGTTTAGACAGATCGAACACTGAAGCTTTCTTT.

This clonotype occurred a few times. The chain recombines TRBV6-1 with TRBJ1-1; D is uncertain. CDR1 and CDR2 from the germline V gene are MNHNS and SASEGT. V gave up 1 base and J gave up 3 bases, with 12 bases separating them. The CDR3 has 15 amino acids. Here the CDR3 reads CASSEDSGGYTEAFF. The CDR3 bases are TGTGCCAGCAGTGAAGACTCAGGAGGCTACACTGAAGCTTTCTTT.

The rearrangement links TRBV4-3 to TRBJ1-2, with D possibly TRBD1 on 6 matching bases. CDR1 is LGHNA, CDR2 YSLEER, per germline. V was pared by 0 bases and J by 5 bases, with 13 bases between. This CDR3 is built from 15 residues. DNA for the CDR3: TGCGCCAGCAGCCAAGAGGGGGGGCTCGGGTATGGCTACACCTTC. Residues: CASSQEGGLGYGYTF.

The V gene is TRBV11-3, the J gene TRBJ1-1; unclear D gene. This CDR3 has 14 amino acids. The V end lost 1 base, the J end lost 5 bases, and 11 bases lay between the germline ends. Germline CDR1 and CDR2: SGHNT and YENEEA. In nucleotides, the CDR3 is TGTGCCAGCAGCTTAGTCATGAGTAGGACTGAAGCTTTCTTT. Its protein product is CASSLVMSRTEAFF.

This clonotype came up once. This clone may be a read error of a much larger clone one base away. This chain joins TRBV11-3 and TRBJ1-1; 7 nucleotides align to TRBD1. The germline gives CDR1 SGHNT, CDR2 YENEEA. CDR3 size: 15 residues. The CDR3 region is CANSPTTGVNTEAFF. In DNA form, the CDR3 reads TGTGCCAACAGCCCAACTACAGGGGTGAACACTGAAGCTTTCTTT. The full variable domain, rest sourced from reference TRBV11-3 and TRBJ1-1, is EAGVVQSPRYKIIEKKQPVAFWCNPISGHNTLYWYLQNLGQGPELLIRYENEEAVDDSQLPKDRFSAERLKGVDSTLKIQPAELGDSAVYLCANSPTTGVNTEAFFGQGTRLTVV.

This chain uses TRBV12-3 or TRBV12-4 with TRBJ1-2; 11 bases line up with TRBD1. The CDR3 is 14 amino acids. V lost 4 bases to trimming and J lost 7 bases; unmatched junction nucleotides: 5. The CDR3 nucleotides read TGTGCCAGCAGTTGGACAGGGGGCGGAGGTGGCTACACCTTC. Amino acid sequence: CASSWTGGGGGYTF.

This clonotype has just one count. This chain uses TRBV14 with TRBJ1-1; D perhaps matches TRBD1 (6 bases). The V end was cut by 0 bases, the J end by 7 bases, with 15 bases between. The germline CDR1 and CDR2 sequences are SGHDN and FVKESK. The CDR3 covers 15 residues. The DNA of the CDR3 is TGTGCCAGCAGCCAAGAGAGGGACATTGGGCGTGAAGCTTTCTTT. Its translation is CASSQERDIGREAFF.

This clonotype was picked up a small number of times. The gene calls are TRBV21-1 and TRBJ2-3. TRBV21-1 is reported as a pseudogene. The CDR3 runs to 14 residues. CDR3 coding DNA: TGTGCCAGCAGCAAACACTGCCTCACAGATACGCAGTATTTT. Its protein is CASSKHCLTDTQYF.